The present T cell receptor beta chain was sequenced within a study of blood T cell repertoires in COVID-19. Study overall: COVID-19 samples from acute and convalescent phases originated in the United States, Italy and Spain. Nucleic acid was either cDNA or gDNA, and it came from T cells, B-cell-depleted T cells, or PBMCs.

Germline assignment: CDR1 MNHEY and CDR2 SVGAGI. The ends were cut back, 2 bases at V and 1 base at J, with 5 bases in the middle. This CDR3 has 13 amino acids. This clone has just a few counts. In the authors' workflow: Reference gene primer amplification gave estimated nucleated cell counts. The method was immunoSEQ multiplex PCR; TCRdb's version includes in-frame clones alone and lacks a portion of them. The V and J calls and clone size come from that table; D and trimming were worked out from the DNA. There are 200,000 to 250,000 clones in the sample; 70% to 90% occur only once, and about 2.9% lies in the top ten.

The V call is TRBV6-5, the J call TRBJ1-1; no reliable D call. Input material: peripheral blood. The sequence was collected from a woman aged 30 to 39 who had recovered from COVID-19. CDR3 region: CASSYGRNTEAFF. CDR3 coding DNA: TGTGCCAGCAGTTACGGGAGGAACACTGAAGCTTTCTTT.